These 20 T cell receptor beta chains share one sample of origin, sequenced in a study of blood T cell repertoires in COVID-19. Produced via immunoSEQ multiplex PCR; TCRdb's table is partial and in-frame only. The data show around 450,000 clones, with 75% to 90% seen just once and about 0.65% held by the top ten. Sequenced: PBMCs or T cells enriched from blood (not recorded which). These receptors came from a woman between 18 and 29 years old who had recovered from COVID-19.

The V call is TRBV4-1, the J call TRBJ2-1, with TRBD1 identical over 9 bases. V lost 4 bases, J lost 6 bases, and 4 bases stayed unmatched. The CDR3 contains 14 residues. CDR1 MGHRA and CDR2 YSYEKL come from the germline V gene. CDR3 nucleotides: TGCGCCAGCAGCCGGGGACAGGGCGGCAATGAGCAGTTCTTC. This codes for CASSRGQGGNEQFF.

This rearrangement joins TRBV19 to TRBJ2-5; D is unresolved. V was pared by 5 bases and J by 5 bases, with 12 bases between. Germline CDR1 reads LNHDA; CDR2 reads SQIVND (reference sequence). The CDR3 length is 13 residues. The CDR3 protein is CASSRDRMETQYF. CDR3 bases: TGTGCCAGTAGTCGCGATCGAATGGAGACCCAGTACTTC.

This rearrangement joins TRBV7-2 to TRBJ1-2; D gene unclear. The germline CDR1 and CDR2 sequences are SGHTA and FQGNSA. The CDR3 length is 14 residues. Trimming pared 1 base from V and 1 base from J, leaving 7 bases between. This chain's CDR3 is CASSLVPDNYGYTF. The CDR3 DNA reads TGTGCCAGCAGCTTAGTCCCAGATAACTATGGCTACACCTTC.

This clone was detected once. This rearrangement joins TRBV5-4 to TRBJ1-1; TRBD1 matches 9 bases. Germline trimming cut 2 bases from V and 8 bases from J; bases unmatched to any gene: 7. The CDR3 covers 14 residues. Germline CDR1 reads SGHNT; CDR2 reads YYREEE (reference sequence). The chain's CDR3 is CASSFWGTGSEAFF. The CDR3, as DNA: TGTGCCAGCAGCTTTTGGGGGACAGGGAGCGAAGCTTTCTTT.

V is TRBV7-2 and J is TRBJ2-3, with D maybe TRBD1 (5 bases). The ends were cut back, 3 bases at V and 4 bases at J, with 17 bases in the middle. Germline V gene data show CDR1 as SGHTA and CDR2 as FQGNSA. CDR3 length: 16 amino acids. As DNA, the CDR3 is TGTGCCAGCAGCTTGGGCGCGGCCATAGGGGCAGATACGCAGTATTTT. It is translated as CASSLGAAIGADTQYF. Using reference TRBV7-2 and TRBJ2-3 for the parts outside the CDR3, the full variable domain is GAGVSQSPSNKVTEKGKDVELRCDPISGHTALYWYRQSLGQGLEFLIYFQGNSAPDKSGLPSDRFSAERTGGSVSTLTIQRTQQEDSAVYLCASSLGAAIGADTQYFGPGTRLTVL.

The sample holds one count of this clone. The CDR3 loop is CASSKGGVGGYTF. In nucleotides, the CDR3 is TGTGCCAGCTCGAAAGGGGGCGTGGGTGGCTACACCTTC. This chain joins TRBV7-2 and TRBJ1-2; 7 nucleotides line up with TRBD1. V shed 8 bases and J 7 bases; nucleotides not matched to a gene: 10. CDR1 and CDR2 (germline): SGHTA, FQGNSA. CDR3 size: 13 residues.

Here the CDR3 DNA reads TGTGCCAGCAGTGGACCGGGACAGTACAATGAGCAGTTCTTC. This translates into CASSGPGQYNEQFF. This chain links TRBV25-1 with TRBJ2-1; 7 bases align to TRBD1. CDR1 is MGHDK and CDR2 is SYGVNS in the germline V gene. J lost 4 bases, V lost 4 bases, and 4 bases had no gene match. The CDR3 runs 14 residues.

The chain links TRBV19 to TRBJ1-2; maybe TRBD1 (5 bases). Germline V gene sequence: CDR1 LNHDA, CDR2 SQIVND (reference sequence). There are 15 residues in the CDR3. The V end was cut by 1 base, the J end by 4 bases, with 13 bases between. CDR3 region: CASSIVGGAGYGYTF. CDR3 DNA sequence: TGTGCCAGTAGTATAGTGGGGGGTGCCGGCTATGGCTACACCTTC.

This clone was observed a few times. Here the CDR3 reads CASSYSSTGGYTF. CDR3 in DNA: TGTGCCAGCAGTTACTCGAGTACGGGGGGCTACACCTTC. The chain combines TRBV6-5 with TRBJ1-2; D not certain. The CDR3 length is 13 residues. V gave up 0 bases and J gave up 8 bases, with 10 bases separating them. Germline CDR1 and CDR2: MNHEY and SVGAGI.

This clone came up a few times. The chain links TRBV5-5 to TRBJ2-1; 8 bases fit TRBD1. Germline V gene sequence: CDR1 SGHKS, CDR2 YYEKEE (reference sequence). The CDR3 runs to 12 residues. Losses at the gene ends were 4 bases for V and 9 bases for J; bases not matched to a gene: 3. This CDR3 is CASSIGQGEQFF. DNA for the CDR3: TGTGCCAGCAGCATTGGACAGGGTGAGCAGTTCTTC.

This chain links TRBV7-9 with TRBJ1-2; D is possibly TRBD1 (5 bases). Trimming took off 2 bases at V and 8 bases at J, with 9 bases between the two ends. Germline V gene sequence: CDR1 SEHNR, CDR2 FQNEAQ (reference sequence). The CDR3 is 12 residues long. The CDR3 is CASSLPGRGYTF. The CDR3 region has the DNA TGTGCCAGCAGCTTACCAGGGCGCGGCTACACCTTC.

The chain employs TRBV6-5 and TRBJ1-1; D is undetermined. Trimming cost V 4 bases and J 7 bases, with 7 bases left between them. The germline V gene encodes CDR1 MNHEY and CDR2 SVGAGI. The CDR3 spans 11 residues. The CDR3 protein is CASSSPLEAFF. Here the CDR3 DNA reads TGTGCCAGCAGTTCCCCCCTTGAAGCTTTCTTT.

A remark on this clone: The same CDR3 can be traced to other DNA sequences in this sample. The genes are TRBV19 and TRBJ1-2; the D gene is possibly TRBD1 (5 bases). CDR3 size: 12 residues. The germline V gene has CDR1 LNHDA and CDR2 SQIVND (reference sequence). The ends were cut back, 5 bases at V and 8 bases at J, with 12 bases in the middle. The CDR3 loop is CASSRQGGGYTF. CDR3 bases: TGTGCCAGTAGTCGGCAGGGTGGAGGCTACACCTTC.

The chain is built from TRBV7-2 and TRBJ2-1; 9 bases fit TRBD2. The germline V gene has CDR1 SGHTA and CDR2 FQGNSA. This CDR3 has 14 residues. Trimming at V came to 11 bases and at J to 2 bases, leaving 7 bases not matched to a gene. CDR3 residues: CASVAGGTYNEQFF. The CDR3 coding sequence is TGTGCCTCCGTTGCGGGGGGGACCTACAATGAGCAGTTCTTC.

This sequence joins TRBV18 and TRBJ2-5, with 7 bases aligning to TRBD2. The CDR3 totals 14 residues. Trimming cost V 5 bases and J 5 bases; bases outside gene matches: 8. Per the germline V gene, CDR1 is KGHSH and CDR2 is LQKENI. The CDR3 here is CASSSSQGGETQYF. CDR3 DNA sequence: TGTGCCAGCTCATCTTCTCAGGGAGGGGAGACCCAGTACTTC.

V is TRBV7-2 and J is TRBJ2-5, with a weak D call TRBD2 (5 bases). Trimming pared 3 bases from V and 3 bases from J, leaving 11 bases between. CDR3 length: 14 residues. CDR1 and CDR2 (germline): SGHTA, FQGNSA. CDR3 nucleotides: TGTGCCAGCAGCTTTTACGGAGCGGAAGAGACCCAGTACTTC. This sequence encodes CASSFYGAEETQYF.

The CDR3 loop is CASSLGIQSTNEKLFF. CDR3 DNA: TGCGCCAGCAGCTTGGGAATCCAGTCAACTAATGAAAAACTGTTTTTT. The chain carries TRBV5-1 and TRBJ1-4, with no clear D. V dropped 0 bases and J dropped 0 bases, with 9 bases sitting between them. The CDR3 runs 16 residues. In germline, CDR1 is SGHRS, CDR2 YFSETQ.

The V gene is TRBV6-5, the J gene TRBJ1-1; unclear D gene. The CDR3 is 15 residues long. The germline V gene encodes CDR1 MNHEY and CDR2 SVGAGI. Trimming stripped 6 bases from V and 3 bases from J, with 17 bases between. CDR3 sequence reads: CASSPRSAGDTEAFF. CDR3 sequence (DNA): TGTGCCAGCAGCCCCCGGAGTGCCGGGGACACTGAAGCTTTCTTT.

The chain links TRBV4-1 to TRBJ2-3; 7 bases match TRBD1. The CDR3 is 15 residues long. V lost 0 bases, J lost 5 bases, and 5 bases stayed unmatched. Germline CDR1 is MGHRA and CDR2 is YSYEKL. CDR3 sequence: CASSQEDRERDTQYF. The CDR3 DNA is TGCGCCAGCAGCCAAGAAGACAGGGAACGAGATACGCAGTATTTT.

V gene TRBV19 combines with J gene TRBJ1-1; no firm D call. Germline CDR1 is LNHDA and CDR2 is SQIVND (reference sequence). Trimming removed 1 base at V and 3 bases at J, with 15 bases between. The CDR3 has 16 amino acids. The CDR3 DNA reads TGTGCCAGTAGTATAGGTCCGAGGCTTAAGGACACTGAAGCTTTCTTT. This sequence encodes CASSIGPRLKDTEAFF.